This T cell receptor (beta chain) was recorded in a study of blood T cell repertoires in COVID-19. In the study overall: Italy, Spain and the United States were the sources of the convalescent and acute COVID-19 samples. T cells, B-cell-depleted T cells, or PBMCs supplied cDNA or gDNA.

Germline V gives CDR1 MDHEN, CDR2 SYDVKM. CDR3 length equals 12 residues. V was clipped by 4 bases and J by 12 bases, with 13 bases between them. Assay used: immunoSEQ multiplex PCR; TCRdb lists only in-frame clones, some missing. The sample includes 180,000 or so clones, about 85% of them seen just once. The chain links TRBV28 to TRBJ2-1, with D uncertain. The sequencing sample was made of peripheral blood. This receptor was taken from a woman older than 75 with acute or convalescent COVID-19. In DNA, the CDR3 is TGTGCCAGCAGTTCTGGCGGTCAGCGGCAGTTCTTC. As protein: CASSSGGQRQFF.